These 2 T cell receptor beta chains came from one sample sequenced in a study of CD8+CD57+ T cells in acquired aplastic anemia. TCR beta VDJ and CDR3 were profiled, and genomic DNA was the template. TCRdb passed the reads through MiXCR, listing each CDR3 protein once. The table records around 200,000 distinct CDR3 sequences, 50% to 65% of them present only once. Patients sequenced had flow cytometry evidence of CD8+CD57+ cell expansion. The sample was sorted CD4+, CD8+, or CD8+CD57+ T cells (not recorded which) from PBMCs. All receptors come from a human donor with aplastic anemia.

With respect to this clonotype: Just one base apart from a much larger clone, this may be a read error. The CDR3 is CASSLWPAGGPRDEQFF. CDR3 coding DNA: TGCGCCAGCAGCTTGTGGCCCGCGGGGGGGCCGAGGGATGAGCAGTTCTTC. This chain links TRBV5-1 with TRBJ2-1; 9 nucleotides agree with TRBD2. This CDR3 is built from 17 residues. V dropped 1 base and J dropped 8; count of bases not matched to a gene: 13. Germline CDR1 and CDR2: SGHRS and YFSETQ.

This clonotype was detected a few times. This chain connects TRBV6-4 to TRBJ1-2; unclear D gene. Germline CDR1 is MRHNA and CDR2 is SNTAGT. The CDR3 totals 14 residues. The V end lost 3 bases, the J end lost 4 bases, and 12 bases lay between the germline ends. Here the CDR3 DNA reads TGTGCCAGCAGTGAGCCTGAAGGGAGCTATGGCTACACCTTC. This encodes CASSEPEGSYGYTF.